The T cell receptor beta chain described here comes from a study of CD8 T cells in Susac syndrome. RNA amounts of about 0.5 to 1 ug underwent reverse transcription with random hexamers. MiXCR was run by TCRdb on the immunoSEQ multiplex PCR reads, yielding one entry per CDR3 protein. The table records fewer than 350,000 distinct CDR3 sequences, around 91% of them present only once. Per germline, CDR1 MNHEY and CDR2 SVGEGT. The CDR3 consists of 19 residues. V was clipped by 2 bases and J by 0 bases; unmatched bases: 12. V and J are TRBV6-2 or TRBV6-3 and TRBJ2-3, with 9 positions matching TRBD1. The sample was CD8+ T cells from PBMCs. The source is a human donor with multiple sclerosis. CDR3 sequence reads: CASSYARDRVISSTDTQYF. The CDR3, as DNA: TGTGCCAGCAGTTACGCCCGGGACAGGGTCATTAGTAGCACAGATACGCAGTATTTT.